This T cell receptor (beta chain) was sequenced in a study of early T cells in non-severe SARS-CoV-2 infection. About the research overall: Unsorted whole blood bulk RNA was sequenced, with unpaired chains.

Comment on this clonotype: This clone may be a read error of a much larger clone one base away.

TCRdb recomputed calls from the 5' RACE reads with MiXCR, one row per CDR3 protein. Here the sample spans approximately 50,000 distinct CDR3 sequences, about 9.3% being singletons. The CDR3 is 17 residues long. Germline CDR1 KGHSH, CDR2 LQKENI. The receptor was isolated from an adult who was a healthcare worker with PCR-confirmed SARS-CoV-2 infection or an uninfected control (not recorded which). The sample taken for sequencing was whole blood. The chain uses TRBV18 and TRBJ2-4, with D perhaps matching TRBD1 (6 bases). CDR3 in DNA: TGTGCCCGCTCACCTCCCTCTCCGGGACATCACAAAAACATTCAGTACTTC. Translated: CARSPPSPGHHKNIQYF.